Listed here are 32 T cell receptor beta chains from one sample, sequenced in a study of T cells in women clearing cervical HPV infection. Assay: immunoSEQ multiplex PCR; the TCRdb copy retains only in-frame clones and omits some. The listing records some 24,000 clones. Specimen: blood buffy coat. Receptor source: a woman between 18 and 75 years old with a cervical HPV16 infection that either progressed to CIN3+ or cleared (not recorded which).

Comments on this clone: The read stops 3 residues short of the end of the CDR3; the missing end is completed from the germline J gene. The chain links TRBV14 to TRBJ2-7; D tentatively reads TRBD1 or TRBD2 (5 bases each). The V gene lost 4 bases and the J gene lost 3 bases, with 31 bases spanning the gap. Germline CDR1 SGHDN, CDR2 FVKESK. The CDR3 consists of 20 residues. CDR3 DNA, as far as it was read: TGTGCCAGCAGCCCGATGGCAGGCGCAGCTACGAGGGGCACCCTCTACGAG. This codes for CASSPMAGAATRGTLYE. The whole CDR3 region reads CASSPMAGAATRGTLYEQYF.

A note on this clone: The DNA ends 3 residues before the CDR3 does, and the rest of the CDR3 is filled in from the germline J gene. This chain uses TRBV20-1 with TRBJ2-4; TRBD2 agrees at 8 bases. With V trimmed by 5 bases and J by 4 bases, 7 bases remained unmatched. CDR3 size: 14 residues. The germline CDR1 and CDR2 sequences are DFQATT and SNEGSKA (reference sequence). The covered CDR3 bases are TGCAGTGCTGGCGGGGGGTGGACAAAAAACATT. It translates to CSAGGGWTKNI. The CDR3 as a whole reads CSAGGGWTKNIQYF.

Remarks on this clone: The CDR3 goes on 3 residues after the read ends, and that part is filled in from the germline J gene. V gene TRBV19 combines with J gene TRBJ1-5; no firm D call. The CDR3 consists of 13 residues. Per germline, CDR1 LNHDA and CDR2 SQIVND (reference sequence). V lost 5 bases and J 2 bases, leaving 7 bases between the germline ends. Incomplete CDR3 DNA: TGTGCCAGTAGTTACGGGGGCAATCAGCCC. Protein: CASSYGGNQP. From start to end, the CDR3 is CASSYGGNQPQHF. The variable domain in full, with the rest retrieved from reference TRBV19 and TRBJ1-5, is DGGITQSPKYLFRKEGQNVTLSCEQNLNHDAMYWYRQDPGQGLRLIYYSQIVNDFQKGDIAEGYSVSREKKESFPLTVTSAQKNPTAFYLCASSYGGNQPQHFGDGTRLSIL.

A word on this clone: The observed sequence ends 3 residues before the CDR3 terminus, with the missing tail filled in from the germline J gene. J is TRBJ1-5 and V is TRBV5-6; possible D gene TRBD1, 6 bases. V lost 4 bases and J 9 bases, leaving 17 bases between the germline ends. The CDR3 has 14 residues. CDR1 is SGHDT, CDR2 YYEEEE, per germline. CDR3 protein: CASSAWDIGWPQHF. The sequenced part of the CDR3 DNA is TGTGCCAGCAGCGCCTGGGACATCGGTTGGCCC.

Details on this clone: The CDR3 end is not reached by the read, which stops 3 residues before it; the germline J gene fills it in. This chain links TRBV20-1 with TRBJ2-7; 7 bases match TRBD1. There are 15 residues in the CDR3. CDR1 and CDR2 (germline): DFQATT, SNEGSKA (reference sequence). The V and J ends lost 1 base and 2 bases, in that order; junction bases with no gene match: 8. Partial CDR3 DNA: TGCAGTGCTAGAGCTGGACAGGTTGTAACCTACGAG. Its translation: CSARAGQVVTYE. The entire CDR3 protein is CSARAGQVVTYEQYF.

To note about this clone: The read comes to an end 3 residues before the CDR3 does, leaving the germline J gene to fill in the end. The chain has TRBV7-2 and TRBJ2-7; 7 bases line up with TRBD2. The germline V gene encodes CDR1 SGHTA and CDR2 FQGNSA. The CDR3 extends over 14 amino acids. After removal of 6 bases from V and 2 bases from J, the junction contained 7 bases not matched to a gene. The sequenced CDR3 bases are TGTGCCAGCAGTTGGGGGGGTCCTACCTACGAG. Protein: CASSWGGPTYE. The entire CDR3 reads CASSWGGPTYEQYF.

Remarks on this clone: The read terminates 3 residues before the CDR3 end, so the remaining end is supplied by the germline J gene. The chain links TRBV10-3 to TRBJ1-1; no firm D call. V was cut by 3 bases and J by 3 bases, with 11 bases left in between. Germline V lookup: CDR1 ENHRY, CDR2 SYGVKD. The CDR3 totals 14 residues. CDR3 sequence reads: CAISEASTDTEAFF. The CDR3 DNA, read in part, is TGTGCCATCAGTGAAGCAAGTACCGACACTGAA.

With respect to this clone: The CDR3 goes on 3 residues after the read ends, and that part is filled in from the germline J gene. This sequence joins TRBV19 and TRBJ2-5, with no clear D. V was pared by 3 bases and J by 1 base, with 12 bases between. The CDR3 extends over 15 amino acids. Germline-derived CDR1 and CDR2 are LNHDA and SQIVND (reference sequence). The CDR3 bases that were read are TGTGCCAGTAGTATGAAAGTTCCGGGCCAAGAGACC. Its protein is CASSMKVPGQET. The whole CDR3 protein reads CASSMKVPGQETQYF.

With regard to this clone: The CDR3 end falls 3 residues outside the read, so it is completed with the germline J gene. V and J are TRBV20-1 and TRBJ1-2; 8 bases map to TRBD1. Germline trimming cut 3 bases from V and 6 bases from J; bases unmatched to any gene: 6. CDR3 length: 13 amino acids. Germline values: CDR1 DFQATT, CDR2 SNEGSKA (reference sequence). The CDR3 loop is CSASRTGIDGYTF. The sequenced part of the CDR3 DNA is TGCAGTGCTAGCCGGACAGGGATCGATGGC.

To note about this clone: The read ends 3 residues shy of where the CDR3 ends; the end is completed using the germline J gene. V gene TRBV11-2 combines with J gene TRBJ1-3; D is uncertain. The CDR3 has 15 residues. CDR1 and CDR2 (germline): SGHAT, FQNNGV. Trimming left V 7 bases short and J 1 base short, with 14 bases between. The DNA read from the CDR3 is TGTGCCAGCACGCCCGGGGAATTTTCTGGAAACACC. It is translated as CASTPGEFSGNT. The CDR3 reads in full as CASTPGEFSGNTIYF. The complete variable domain, with remaining parts taken from reference TRBV11-2 and TRBJ1-3, reads EAGVAQSPRYKIIEKRQSVAFWCNPISGHATLYWYQQILGQGPKLLIQFQNNGVVDDSQLPKDRFSAERLKGVDSTLKIQPAKLEDSAVYLCASTPGEFSGNTIYFGEGSWLTVV.

Points on this clone: The read falls 3 residues short of the CDR3 end, and the missing part is taken from the germline J gene. This chain connects TRBV19 to TRBJ1-4; 7 nucleotides agree with TRBD1. The V gene's germline CDR1 is LNHDA and CDR2 SQIVND (reference sequence). V shed 6 bases and J 0 bases; nucleotides not matched to a gene: 10. The CDR3 extends over 17 amino acids. The DNA read from the CDR3 is TGTGCCAGTAGCAAACAGGGGCCTACTGCAACTAATGAAAAA. Amino acids: CASSKQGPTATNEK. Given in full, the CDR3 is CASSKQGPTATNEKLFF.

As regards this clone: The read comes to an end 3 residues before the CDR3 does, leaving the germline J gene to fill in the end. This rearrangement joins TRBV4-1 to TRBJ1-4; D is undetermined. The length of the CDR3 is 16 residues. With 1 base removed from V and 0 bases from J, the gap between germline ends came to 9 bases. Germline CDR1 and CDR2: MGHRA and YSYEKL. The DNA read from the CDR3 is TGCGCCAGCAGCCAAGTCGGCACAGCAACTAATGAAAAA. It translates to CASSQVGTATNEK. From start to end, the CDR3 is CASSQVGTATNEKLFF.

A note on this clone: The read terminates 3 residues before the CDR3 end, so the remaining end is supplied by the germline J gene. The chain couples TRBV2 to TRBJ2-5; TRBD2 might be the D (6 bases). Looked up from germline, CDR1 is SNHLY and CDR2 is FYNNEI. This CDR3 contains 13 residues. CDR3: CASSIDTAGTQYF. CDR3 DNA, as far as it was read: TGTGCCAGCAGTATAGACACCGCGGGAACC.

Turning to this clone: The DNA ends 3 residues before the CDR3 does, and the rest of the CDR3 is filled in from the germline J gene. This rearrangement joins TRBV19 to TRBJ1-3, with D maybe TRBD1 (6 bases). Trimming took 3 bases from V and 8 from J, leaving 11 bases between them. This CDR3 is built from 13 residues. Germline CDR1 is LNHDA and CDR2 is SQIVND (reference sequence). The CDR3 loop is CASSMTRGDTIYF. The DNA read from the CDR3 is TGTGCCAGTAGTATGACCAGGGGAGACACC.

On this clone itself: The read is 3 residues too short to cover the CDR3 end, so that end is filled in from the germline J gene. The V and J genes are TRBV19 and TRBJ2-7, with 10 bases that match TRBD1. Unmatched junction bases numbered 11, after V lost 6 bases and J lost 6 bases. The CDR3 is 15 residues long. From germline, CDR1 is LNHDA and CDR2 SQIVND (reference sequence). The sequenced CDR3 bases are TGTGCCAGTAGCTCGACAGGGGGCGGACTAGGCGAG. Protein: CASSSTGGGLGE. The entire CDR3 protein is CASSSTGGGLGEQYF. The whole variable domain, filled in from reference TRBV19 and TRBJ2-7, reads DGGITQSPKYLFRKEGQNVTLSCEQNLNHDAMYWYRQDPGQGLRLIYYSQIVNDFQKGDIAEGYSVSREKKESFPLTVTSAQKNPTAFYLCASSSTGGGLGEQYFGPGTRLTVT.

About this clone: The read finishes 3 residues shy of the CDR3 end, and the germline J gene is used to complete it. V is TRBV19 and J is TRBJ2-1; TRBD1 matches at 7 bases. Germline values: CDR1 LNHDA, CDR2 SQIVND (reference sequence). Losses at the gene ends were 3 bases for V and 2 bases for J; bases not matched to a gene: 1. The CDR3 has 14 amino acids. CDR3 protein: CASSIQGAYNEQFF. CDR3 DNA, as far as it was read: TGTGCCAGTAGTATCCAGGGGGCCTACAATGAG. The variable domain in full, with the rest retrieved from reference TRBV19 and TRBJ2-1, is DGGITQSPKYLFRKEGQNVTLSCEQNLNHDAMYWYRQDPGQGLRLIYYSQIVNDFQKGDIAEGYSVSREKKESFPLTVTSAQKNPTAFYLCASSIQGAYNEQFFGPGTRLTVL.

Remarks on this clone: The read comes to an end 3 residues before the CDR3 does, leaving the germline J gene to fill in the end. The chain links TRBV5-1 to TRBJ2-3; D call uncertain. Trimming stripped 0 bases from V and 6 bases from J, with 20 bases between. This CDR3 is built from 17 residues. CDR1 is SGHRS and CDR2 is YFSETQ in the germline V gene. CDR3 DNA, as far as it was read: TGCGCCAGCAGCTTGGCAAACGCTAGATTTGAATCGGATACG. Translated, it gives CASSLANARFESDT. The whole CDR3 sequence reads CASSLANARFESDTQYF.

Partial CDR3 DNA: TGCAGTGCCACCGGGACAAAAGACTACGAG. Amino acid sequence: CSATGTKDYE. The entire CDR3 sequence reads CSATGTKDYEQYF. V is TRBV20-1 and J is TRBJ2-7, with D perhaps TRBD1 (6 bases). The CDR3 is cut off 3 residues early in the read; its end comes from the germline J gene. CDR1 is DFQATT, CDR2 SNEGSKA, per germline (reference sequence). The CDR3 totals 13 residues. Deletions cut 6 bases from V and 3 bases from J, with 15 bases between.

A remark on this clone: The junction does not match germline at one end; this may be a read error. The read stops 3 residues short of the end of the CDR3; the missing end is completed from the germline J gene. Distinct nucleotide sequences in the sample also encode this CDR3. V and J are TRBV19 and TRBJ1-3; TRBD1 is a possible D gene (6 bases). Germline-derived CDR1 and CDR2 are LNHDA and SQIVND (reference sequence). CDR3 length: 15 residues. The CDR3 DNA, read in part, is TGTGCCAGTAGTATCGGGGACAACACTGGAAACACT. Amino acids: CASSIGDNTGNT. The entire CDR3 reads CASSIGDNTGNTIYF.

CDR3 bases read: TGTGCCAGCAGCCTACGCCCGGACAGAGGTTCACCC. This sequence encodes CASSLRPDRGSP. Given in full, the CDR3 is CASSLRPDRGSPLHF. The chain employs TRBV13 and TRBJ1-6; perhaps TRBD1 as D (6 bases). The read is 3 residues too short to cover the CDR3 end, so that end is filled in from the germline J gene. CDR3 length equals 15 residues. The V end lost 5 bases, the J end lost 9 bases, and 17 bases lay between the germline ends. The germline V gene has CDR1 PRHDT and CDR2 FYEKMQ (reference sequence).

On this clone itself: With the read ending 3 residues before the CDR3 end, the germline J gene is used to fill in that end. The chain joins TRBV28 to TRBJ2-3, with TRBD2 identical over 15 bases. The CDR3 contains 16 residues. V lost 5 bases to trimming and J lost 5 bases; unmatched junction nucleotides: 5. Germline CDR1 and CDR2: MDHEN and SYDVKM. CDR3 bases read: TGTGCCAGCAGTACTGGACTAGCGGGAGGGATAGATACG. Protein sequence: CASSTGLAGGIDT. In full, the CDR3 is CASSTGLAGGIDTQYF. Drawing the rest from reference TRBV28 and TRBJ2-3, the complete variable domain is DVKVTQSSRYLVKRTGEKVFLECVQDMDHENMFWYRQDPGLGLRLIYFSYDVKMKEKGDIPEGYSVSREKKERFSLILESASTNQTSMYLCASSTGLAGGIDTQYFGPGTRLTVL.

A remark on this clone: The read comes to an end 3 residues before the CDR3 does, leaving the germline J gene to fill in the end. V usage is TRBV19 and J usage is TRBJ2-4, with D possibly matching TRBD1 (5 bases). CDR1 LNHDA and CDR2 SQIVND come from the germline V gene (reference sequence). CDR3 size: 12 residues. CDR3 amino acids: CASKRQNYGQYF. The CDR3 bases that were read are TGTGCCAGTAAAAGACAGAACTATGGT. Together with reference TRBV19 and TRBJ2-4, the CDR3 gives the full variable domain: DGGITQSPKYLFRKEGQNVTLSCEQNLNHDAMYWYRQDPGQGLRLIYYSQIVNDFQKGDIAEGYSVSREKKESFPLTVTSAQKNPTAFYLCASKRQNYGQYFGAGTRLSVL.

On this clone itself: The CDR3 is cut off 3 residues early in the read; its end comes from the germline J gene. The chain employs TRBV28 and TRBJ1-1; 9 bases fit TRBD1. Unmatched junction bases numbered 7, after V lost 6 bases and J lost 5 bases. This CDR3 has 14 amino acids. Germline V gene sequence: CDR1 MDHEN, CDR2 SYDVKM. This chain's CDR3 is CASRDRGGGTEAFF. The part of the CDR3 DNA that was read is TGTGCCAGCAGGGACAGGGGAGGGGGAACTGAA.

Comment on this clone: Read sequence stops 3 residues before the CDR3 end, and the germline J gene provides the missing end. This chain joins TRBV29-1 and TRBJ1-1; a possible D gene is TRBD1 (6 bases). The CDR3 length is 11 residues. CDR1 is SQVTM and CDR2 is ANQGSEA in the germline V gene. V was shortened by 7 bases and J by 6 bases, with 12 bases between the two germline ends. This CDR3 reads CSGTVRAEAFF. The part of the CDR3 DNA that was read is TGCAGCGGGACAGTGAGGGCTGAA.

A word on this clone: The read falls 3 residues short of the CDR3 end, and the missing part is taken from the germline J gene. V gene TRBV2 combines with J gene TRBJ2-3; 10 positions match TRBD2. CDR1 and CDR2 (germline): SNHLY, FYNNEI. This CDR3 is built from 16 residues. With V trimmed by 4 bases and J by 2 bases, 6 bases remained unmatched. The CDR3 sequence is CASSGLAGGLTDTQYF. The covered CDR3 bases are TGTGCCAGCAGTGGGTTAGCGGGGGGACTCACAGATACG.

In the case of this clone: Coverage ceases 3 residues before the CDR3 finishes, and the germline J gene fills in the end. The chain carries TRBV13 and TRBJ1-6; TRBD1 is a possible D gene (6 bases). V dropped 5 bases and J dropped 1 base, with 18 bases sitting between them. The CDR3 totals 18 residues. CDR1 is PRHDT, CDR2 FYEKMQ, per germline (reference sequence). The covered CDR3 bases are TGTGCCAGCAGCCAGGGGCGGATAGGTGATTCCTATAATTCACCC. Its protein product is CASSQGRIGDSYNSP. The whole CDR3 is CASSQGRIGDSYNSPLHF.

As concerns this clone: The CDR3 extends 3 residues past the end of the read, so its final part is completed from the germline J gene. The chain joins TRBV28 to TRBJ1-4; 9 bases line up with TRBD1. Germline loops: CDR1 MDHEN, CDR2 SYDVKM. V dropped 1 base and J dropped 8; count of bases not matched to a gene: 5. This CDR3 has 15 amino acids. The DNA read from the CDR3 is TGTGCCAGCAGTTTATTGGGACAGGGCCTCGAAAAA. It translates to CASSLLGQGLEK. The whole CDR3 protein reads CASSLLGQGLEKLFF.

Details on this clone: The CDR3 end lies 3 residues beyond the end of the read and is filled in from the germline J gene. The V gene is TRBV7-3, the J gene TRBJ2-1, with D unclear. The V and J ends lost 3 bases and 0 bases respectively, with 9 bases between them. Germline V lookup: CDR1 SGHTA, CDR2 FQGTGA. The CDR3 is 15 amino acids. The part of the CDR3 DNA that was read is TGTGCCAGCAGCTTCGAAGGGTACTCCTACAATGAG. Translated, it gives CASSFEGYSYNE. The full CDR3 protein is CASSFEGYSYNEQFF.

Remarks on this clone: The read halts 3 residues ahead of the CDR3 end, with the missing end drawn from the germline J gene. This chain joins TRBV29-1 and TRBJ1-1; D ambiguous. Germline loops: CDR1 SQVTM, CDR2 ANQGSEA. With 6 bases removed from V and 1 base from J, the gap between germline ends came to 9 bases. CDR3 length equals 12 residues. CDR3 region: CSVASTNTEAFF. The DNA read from the CDR3 is TGCAGCGTGGCCTCAACGAACACTGAA.

A note on this clone: The read gets to within 3 residues of the CDR3 end, and the germline J gene fills in the rest. The chain uses TRBV7-6 and TRBJ2-4; D perhaps matches TRBD1 (5 bases). Germline CDR1 and CDR2: SGHVS and FNYEAQ. The CDR3 totals 13 residues. The DNA read from the CDR3 is TGTGCCAGCAGCCCAGACAGTAACTATGGT. Encoded protein: CASSPDSNYG. The entire CDR3 protein is CASSPDSNYGQYF.

Incomplete CDR3 DNA: TGTGCCAGCAGCCCTCTGACTAGCGGTGAATACAATGAG. It yields the protein CASSPLTSGEYNE. The full-length CDR3 reads as CASSPLTSGEYNEQFF. The chain is built from TRBV7-3 and TRBJ2-1, with 9 bases identical to TRBD2. The read falls 3 residues short of the CDR3 end, and the missing part is taken from the germline J gene. This CDR3 is built from 16 residues. CDR1 SGHTA and CDR2 FQGTGA come from the germline V gene. With 5 bases clipped from V and 4 bases from J, the junction kept 9 bases outside the gene matches.

As concerns this clone: The sequenced fragment ends 3 residues before the CDR3 boundary, so the rest is inferred from the germline J gene. V usage is TRBV18 and J usage is TRBJ1-2; perhaps TRBD1 as D (5 bases). The germline V gene has CDR1 KGHSH and CDR2 LQKENI. The CDR3 has 17 amino acids. This CDR3 reads CASSPVISSTSGDTYTF. Partial CDR3 DNA: TGTGCCAGCTCACCGGTAATCAGTAGCACCTCGGGGGATACC.